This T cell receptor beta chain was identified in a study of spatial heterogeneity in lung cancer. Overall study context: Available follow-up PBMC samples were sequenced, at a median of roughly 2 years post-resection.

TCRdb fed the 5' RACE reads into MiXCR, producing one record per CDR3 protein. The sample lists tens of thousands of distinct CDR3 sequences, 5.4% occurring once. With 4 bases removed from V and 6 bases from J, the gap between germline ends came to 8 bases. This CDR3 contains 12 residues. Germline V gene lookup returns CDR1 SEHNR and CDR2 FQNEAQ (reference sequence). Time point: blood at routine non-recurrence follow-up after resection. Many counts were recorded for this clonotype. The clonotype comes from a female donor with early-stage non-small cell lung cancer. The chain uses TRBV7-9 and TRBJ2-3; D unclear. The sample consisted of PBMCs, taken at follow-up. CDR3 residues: CASSYPADTQYF. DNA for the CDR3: TGTGCCAGCAGCTACCCTGCGGATACGCAGTATTTT.